These 30 T cell receptor beta chains originate from one sample sequenced in a study of T cell clonality in common variable immunodeficiency. This table comes from immunoSEQ multiplex PCR, and its TCRdb copy is limited to in-frame clones, with some not included. The specimen has 35,000 to 45,000 clones, none found just once. Input material: peripheral blood mononuclear cells. Receptor source: a person aged 18 to 70 in good health.

This clone was found many times. The sequenced fragment ends 3 residues before the CDR3 boundary, so the rest is inferred from the germline J gene. This chain joins TRBV11-3 and TRBJ2-3; 9 bases fit TRBD1. CDR3 length equals 15 residues. The junction had 4 bases not matched to a gene; V was cut back by 2 bases and J by 4 bases. The V gene's germline CDR1 is SGHNT and CDR2 YENEEA. The CDR3 reads CASSLPGQGSDTQYF. Partial CDR3 DNA: TGTGCCAGCAGCTTACCGGGACAGGGTTCAGATACG.

This clone was detected many times. The read comes to an end 3 residues before the CDR3 does, leaving the germline J gene to fill in the end. This chain links TRBV10-1 with TRBJ2-2; perhaps TRBD1 as D (6 bases). The V end was cut by 4 bases, the J end by 0 bases, with 21 bases between. The CDR3 loop spans 19 amino acids. The germline gives CDR1 WNHNN, CDR2 SYGVQD (reference sequence). CDR3 bases read: TGCGCCAGCAGTGTGTCAGGGGTCGGCGGTTTCGCGAACACCGGGGAG. It encodes CASSVSGVGGFANTGE. The whole CDR3 sequence reads CASSVSGVGGFANTGELFF.

This clone was found many times. The CDR3 end lies 3 residues beyond the end of the read and is filled in from the germline J gene. The chain is built from TRBV14 and TRBJ1-2; D is perhaps TRBD1 (6 bases). The V gene lost 4 bases and the J gene lost 3 bases, with 15 bases spanning the gap. The CDR3 length is 15 residues. The V gene's germline CDR1 is SGHDN and CDR2 FVKESK. CDR3 bases read: TGTGCCAGCAGCCGCATTAGCCGGACAGACTATGGC. The encoded protein is CASSRISRTDYG. The entire CDR3 protein reads CASSRISRTDYGYTF.

This clone has only a few counts. The CDR3 goes on 3 residues after the read ends, and that part is filled in from the germline J gene. The chain has TRBV11-2 and TRBJ2-3; 7 positions match TRBD2. The CDR3 runs to 14 residues. CDR1 is SGHAT, CDR2 FQNNGV, per germline. V shed 3 bases, J shed 2 bases, and the junction held 2 bases outside the gene matches. The CDR3 bases that were read are TGTGCCAGCAGCTTTGGGACTACCACAGATACG. Translating it yields CASSFGTTTDT. In full, the CDR3 is CASSFGTTTDTQYF.

Many counts were recorded for this clone. The read comes to an end 3 residues before the CDR3 does, leaving the germline J gene to fill in the end. The chain combines TRBV5-6 with TRBJ1-2; possibly TRBD1 for D (6 bases). The CDR3 extends over 14 amino acids. Trimming removed 5 bases at V and 0 bases at J, with 11 bases between. The V gene's germline CDR1 is SGHDT and CDR2 YYEEEE. The CDR3 DNA, read in part, is TGTGCCAGCAGTCAAGGACAGACTAACTATGGC. Translation: CASSQGQTNYG. The CDR3 as a whole reads CASSQGQTNYGYTF.

This clone was seen many times. CDR3 loop: CASSVTTSGGNEQFF. The covered CDR3 bases are TGTGCCAGCAGTGTCACGACTAGCGGGGGTAATGAG. The rearrangement links TRBV6-4 to TRBJ2-1, with 12 positions matching TRBD2. The read terminates 3 residues before the CDR3 end, so the remaining end is supplied by the germline J gene. Germline V CDR1 and CDR2: MRHNA, SNTAGT. The CDR3 spans 15 residues. V shed 4 bases, J shed 7 bases, and the junction held 5 bases outside the gene matches.

This clone was seen at least ten times. The read gets to within 3 residues of the CDR3 end, and the germline J gene fills in the rest. J is TRBJ2-3 and V is TRBV20-1; 7 bases align to TRBD1. The CDR3 loop spans 13 amino acids. CDR1 is DFQATT and CDR2 is SNEGSKA in the germline V gene (reference sequence). The part of the CDR3 DNA that was read is TGCAGTGCCCGGACAGGTCGCAATCAGCCG. It specifies CSARTGRNQP. The whole CDR3 sequence is CSARTGRNQPQYF.

Worth noting for this clone: The read finishes 3 residues shy of the CDR3 end, and the germline J gene is used to complete it. This chain uses TRBV18 with TRBJ2-2; tentative D call: TRBD1 (5 bases). This CDR3 is built from 16 residues. CDR1 is KGHSH, CDR2 LQKENI, per germline. CDR3 DNA, as far as it was read: TGTGCCAGCTCACCTATGGTTCGCTCTGGGGCCAACGTG. Translating gives CASSPMVRSGANV. The entire CDR3 reads CASSPMVRSGANVLFF.

This clone was recorded many times. The CDR3 end is not reached by the read, which stops 3 residues before it; the germline J gene fills it in. V usage is TRBV20-1 and J usage is TRBJ2-1; D is uncertain. V gave up 5 bases and J gave up 2 bases, with 10 bases separating them. The CDR3 has 13 residues. In germline, CDR1 is DFQATT, CDR2 SNEGSKA (reference sequence). CDR3 DNA (partial): TGCAGTGCTCCCAGCGCCACCTACAATGAG. This gives the protein CSAPSATYNE. In full, the CDR3 reads CSAPSATYNEQFF.

This clone was recorded a few times. Read coverage stops 3 residues before the CDR3 terminus; the germline J gene supplies the remainder. The chain links TRBV11-2 to TRBJ2-5; TRBD1 is a possible D gene (5 bases). CDR3 length: 15 residues. CDR1 SGHAT and CDR2 FQNNGV come from the germline V gene. Trimming took 0 bases from V and 5 from J, leaving 13 bases between them. CDR3 DNA, as far as it was read: TGTGCCAGCAGCTTAGAATACCAGGGTGGGGAGACC. This codes for CASSLEYQGGET. In full, the CDR3 is CASSLEYQGGETQYF.

This clone was found a few times. The CDR3 end is not reached by the read, which stops 3 residues before it; the germline J gene fills it in. V is TRBV18 and J is TRBJ2-7; D perhaps matches TRBD2 (5 bases). The CDR3 runs 12 residues. Between the trimmed V and J ends, which lost 6 bases and 3 bases, there was a span of 9 bases. In germline, CDR1 is KGHSH, CDR2 LQKENI. CDR3 in amino acids: CASSEDFYEQYF. The sequenced CDR3 bases are TGTGCCAGCTCCGAGGACTTCTACGAG. The complete variable domain, with remaining parts taken from reference TRBV18 and TRBJ2-7, reads NAGVMQNPRHLVRRRGQEARLRCSPMKGHSHVYWYRQLPEEGLKFMVYLQKENIIDESGMPKERFSAEFPKEGPSILRIQQVVRGDSAAYFCASSEDFYEQYFGPGTRLTVT.

Only a few counts were recorded for this clone. Coverage ceases 3 residues before the CDR3 finishes, and the germline J gene fills in the end. The V and J genes are TRBV19 and TRBJ1-4, with 10 bases aligning to TRBD1. Per the germline V gene, CDR1 is LNHDA and CDR2 is SQIVND (reference sequence). The CDR3 totals 16 residues. The trim removed 3 bases at V and 6 bases at J, leaving 7 bases unmatched. Incomplete CDR3 DNA: TGTGCCAGTAGTATTTGGGGGACAGGGGAGGATGAAAAA. Amino acids: CASSIWGTGEDEK. The full CDR3 sequence reads CASSIWGTGEDEKLFF.

There are many counts of this clone. The CDR3 end is not reached by the read, which stops 3 residues before it; the germline J gene fills it in. The V gene is TRBV7-3, the J gene TRBJ2-1, with 9 positions matching TRBD2. Germline assignment: CDR1 SGHTA and CDR2 FQGTGA. J gave up 1 base and V 1 base, and 8 bases lay outside the gene matches. The CDR3 length is 18 residues. CDR3 protein: CASSLRSSGSGSYNEQFF. The covered CDR3 bases are TGTGCCAGCAGCTTAAGGAGTAGCGGGAGCGGGTCCTACAATGAG.

A word on this clone: The read falls 3 residues short of the CDR3 end, and the missing part is taken from the germline J gene. The chain carries TRBV18 and TRBJ1-2; 9 bases fit TRBD1. The CDR3 consists of 15 residues. Germline V lookup: CDR1 KGHSH, CDR2 LQKENI. The part of the CDR3 DNA that was read is TGTGCCAGCTCAGCACAGGGGGCGCTTAGCAACGAC. It specifies CASSAQGALSND. The CDR3 in full is CASSAQGALSNDYTF.

This clone was picked up many times. The CDR3 is cut off 3 residues early in the read; its end comes from the germline J gene. The V call is TRBV4-1, the J call TRBJ1-5; 8 bases match TRBD1. This CDR3 is built from 16 residues. V dropped 1 base and J dropped 7; count of bases not matched to a gene: 9. The germline gives CDR1 MGHRA, CDR2 YSYEKL. The CDR3 here is CASSQVLARGPQPQHF. The sequenced CDR3 bases are TGCGCCAGCAGCCAAGTCCTGGCCAGGGGGCCCCAGCCC.

Ten or more counts support this clone. The CDR3 is cut off 3 residues early in the read; its end comes from the germline J gene. The genes are TRBV10-1 and TRBJ2-5; TRBD1 is a possible D gene (6 bases). The V gene's germline CDR1 is WNHNN and CDR2 SYGVQD (reference sequence). V was trimmed by 1 base and J by 5 bases, leaving 8 bases between them. CDR3 length equals 13 residues. The CDR3 is CASSEWGPETQYF. The DNA read from the CDR3 is TGCGCCAGCAGTGAGTGGGGGCCGGAGACC.

The table lists this clone with many counts. The DNA ends 3 residues before the CDR3 does, and the rest of the CDR3 is filled in from the germline J gene. The rearrangement links TRBV5-1 to TRBJ2-5, with D perhaps matching TRBD1 or TRBD2 (6 bases each). The CDR3 contains 15 residues. Trimming removed 2 bases at V and 2 bases at J, with 13 bases between. Germline CDR1 SGHRS, CDR2 YFSETQ. CDR3 sequence: CASSFGGGRQETQYF. CDR3 DNA, as far as it was read: TGCGCCAGCAGCTTTGGAGGGGGACGTCAAGAGACC.

This clone was counted at least ten times. The read comes to an end 3 residues before the CDR3 does, leaving the germline J gene to fill in the end. The rearrangement uses TRBV5-6 and TRBJ2-4, with TRBD1 as a possible D gene (7 bases). CDR1 is SGHDT and CDR2 is YYEEEE in the germline V gene. This CDR3 has 14 amino acids. The V and J ends lost 0 bases and 8 bases respectively, with 12 bases between them. CDR3 sequence reads: CASSLAARGDIQYF. The covered CDR3 bases are TGTGCCAGCAGCTTGGCCGCCAGGGGGGACATT.

This clone was found many times. The missing CDR3 end, 3 residues past where the read stops, is filled in from the germline J gene. The V and J genes are TRBV20-1 and TRBJ2-1; 7 nucleotides line up with TRBD2. CDR1 is DFQATT and CDR2 is SNEGSKA in the germline V gene (reference sequence). The CDR3 is 12 amino acids. V shed 3 bases and J 6 bases; nucleotides not matched to a gene: 2. Partial CDR3 DNA: TGCAGTGCTAGGCGGGGGTTCAATGAG. This translates into CSARRGFNE. The full CDR3 protein is CSARRGFNEQFF.

Turning to this clone: The read ends 3 residues before the CDR3 terminus; that terminus is restored from the germline J gene. The chain has TRBV20-1 and TRBJ1-1; 8 bases fit TRBD1. The CDR3 is made up of 12 amino acids. The V gene's germline CDR1 is DFQATT and CDR2 SNEGSKA (reference sequence). The V segment lost 5 bases and the J segment 5 bases; nucleotides outside the gene matches: 4. The chain's CDR3 is CSASRQGTEAFF. The part of the CDR3 DNA that was read is TGCAGTGCTTCAAGACAGGGGACTGAA.

The sample holds many counts of this clone. One end of the junction does not line up with germline, which may come from a read error. Coverage ceases 3 residues before the CDR3 finishes, and the germline J gene fills in the end. Other DNA sequences in the same sample also yield this CDR3. The chain employs TRBV18 and TRBJ1-2, with D possibly being TRBD1 (6 bases). The CDR3 is 15 amino acids. Per germline, CDR1 KGHSH and CDR2 LQKENI. The CDR3 DNA, read in part, is TGCGCCAGCTCACCGTCGATGGGGGGGGCGCAGGGC. It is translated as CASSPSMGGAQG. The full CDR3 reads CASSPSMGGAQGYTF.

This clone was detected ten times or more. The read falls 3 residues short of the CDR3 end, and the missing part is taken from the germline J gene. V is TRBV7-8 and J is TRBJ2-2; 7 bases match TRBD1. In germline, CDR1 is SGHVS, CDR2 FQNEAQ. V lost 5 bases and J lost 2; bases outside the gene matches: 8. The CDR3 covers 16 residues. CDR3 bases read: TGTGCCAGCAGCCCCTTGGACAGGCCTAACACCGGGGAG. Its protein product is CASSPLDRPNTGE. The whole CDR3 protein is CASSPLDRPNTGELFF.

The table lists this clone with many counts. The read gets to within 3 residues of the CDR3 end, and the germline J gene fills in the rest. The gene calls are TRBV20-1 and TRBJ2-6; 9 bases align to TRBD1. Germline assignment: CDR1 DFQATT and CDR2 SNEGSKA (reference sequence). This CDR3 is built from 18 residues. J lost 1 base, V lost 6 bases, and 13 bases had no gene match. The chain's CDR3 is CSAKGRDRDRSGANVLTF. CDR3 bases read: TGCAGTGCGAAGGGTCGGGACAGGGATAGATCTGGGGCCAACGTC.

This clone was recorded many times. The observed sequence ends 3 residues before the CDR3 terminus, with the missing tail filled in from the germline J gene. This rearrangement joins TRBV30 to TRBJ1-5; D unclear. Looked up from germline, CDR1 is GTSNPN and CDR2 is SVGIG (reference sequence). The CDR3 contains 16 residues. V was clipped by 0 bases and J by 3 bases, with 15 bases between them. Incomplete CDR3 DNA: TGTGCCTGGAGTGTGTCAGGCAGAGCCATCAATCAGCCC. Its protein product is CAWSVSGRAINQP. From start to end, the CDR3 is CAWSVSGRAINQPQHF.

This clone was counted only a few times. With the read ending 3 residues before the CDR3 end, the germline J gene is used to fill in that end. The V and J genes are TRBV7-9 and TRBJ2-4; 7 bases agree with TRBD1. The CDR3 covers 13 residues. Germline V gives CDR1 SEHNR, CDR2 FQNEAQ (reference sequence). CDR3 DNA, as far as it was read: TGTGCCAGCAGCAGCCTGCAGGGGGAAGGT. This translates into CASSSLQGEG. The entire CDR3 sequence reads CASSSLQGEGQYF.

This clone was counted ten times or more. The CDR3 end falls 3 residues outside the read, so it is completed with the germline J gene. The genes are TRBV2 and TRBJ2-6; tentative D call: TRBD1 (5 bases). V was cut by 3 bases and J by 2 bases, with 5 bases left in between. The CDR3 is 14 residues long. CDR1 SNHLY and CDR2 FYNNEI come from the germline V gene. The sequenced CDR3 bases are TGTGCCAGCAGTGACAGGGCTGGGGCCAACGTC. Translated: CASSDRAGANV. The whole CDR3 region reads CASSDRAGANVLTF.

This clone has at least ten counts. The CDR3 extends 3 residues past the end of the read, so its final part is completed from the germline J gene. This chain joins TRBV29-1 and TRBJ2-6; D may be TRBD1 (5 bases). CDR3 length: 15 residues. CDR1 is SQVTM and CDR2 is ANQGSEA in the germline V gene. V was cut by 4 bases and J by 1 base, with 11 bases left in between. CDR3 amino acids: CSVGAGMSGANVLTF. Incomplete CDR3 DNA: TGCAGCGTTGGGGCAGGGATGTCTGGGGCCAACGTC.

On this clone: From the germline J gene comes the end of the CDR3, since the read stops 3 residues before it. The chain is built from TRBV7-9 and TRBJ2-5, with a possible D match to TRBD2 (5 bases). V dropped 5 bases and J dropped 7 bases, with 5 bases sitting between them. CDR1 and CDR2 from the germline V gene are SEHNR and FQNEAQ (reference sequence). The CDR3 runs 10 residues. CDR3: CASSEGTQYF. The sequenced part of the CDR3 DNA is TGTGCCAGCAGCGAGGGGACC. Supplemented by reference TRBV7-9 and TRBJ2-5, the full variable domain reads DTGVSQNPRHKITKRGQNVTFRCDPISEHNRLYWYRQTLGQGPEFLTYFQNEAQLEKSRLLSDRFSAERPKGSFSTLEIQRTEQGDSAMYLCASSEGTQYFGPGTRLLVL.

This clone was seen ten or more times. The observed sequence ends 3 residues before the CDR3 terminus, with the missing tail filled in from the germline J gene. The V gene is TRBV20-1, the J gene TRBJ1-6; possibly TRBD1 for D (6 bases). The germline V and J ends were trimmed by 6 bases and 9 bases, with 15 bases remaining between them. The length of the CDR3 is 13 residues. The V gene's germline CDR1 is DFQATT and CDR2 SNEGSKA (reference sequence). Incomplete CDR3 DNA: TGCAGTGCAAAGGGGGTAATGGGTTCACCC. It encodes CSAKGVMGSP. The full CDR3 reads CSAKGVMGSPLHF.

A few counts support this clone. The CDR3 end falls 3 residues outside the read, so it is completed with the germline J gene. The chain combines TRBV20-1 with TRBJ1-5, with D perhaps TRBD1 (5 bases). Between the trimmed V and J ends, which lost 1 base and 0 bases, there was a span of 13 bases. The germline V gene encodes CDR1 DFQATT and CDR2 SNEGSKA (reference sequence). CDR3 size: 16 residues. The sequenced CDR3 bases are TGCAGTGCTAGAGTTAATACAGGTTATAGCAATCAGCCC. The encoded protein is CSARVNTGYSNQP. The whole CDR3 is CSARVNTGYSNQPQHF.